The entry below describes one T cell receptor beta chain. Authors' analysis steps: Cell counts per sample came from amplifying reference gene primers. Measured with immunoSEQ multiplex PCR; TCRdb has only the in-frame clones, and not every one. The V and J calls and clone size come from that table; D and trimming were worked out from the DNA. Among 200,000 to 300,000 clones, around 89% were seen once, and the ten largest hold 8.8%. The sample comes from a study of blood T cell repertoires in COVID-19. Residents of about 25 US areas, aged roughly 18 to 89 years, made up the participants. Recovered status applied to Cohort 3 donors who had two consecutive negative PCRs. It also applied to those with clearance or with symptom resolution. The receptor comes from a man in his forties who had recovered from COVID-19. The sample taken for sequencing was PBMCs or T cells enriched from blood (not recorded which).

CDR3: CASSQDAQRGELFF. Here the CDR3 DNA reads TGCGCCAGCAGCCAAGATGCCCAACGGGGGGAGCTGTTTTTT. The chain links TRBV4-3 to TRBJ2-2; no clear D gene. This CDR3 comprises 14 residues. The V gene lost 0 bases and the J gene lost 8 bases, with 10 bases spanning the gap. Germline CDR1 LGHNA, CDR2 YSLEER.